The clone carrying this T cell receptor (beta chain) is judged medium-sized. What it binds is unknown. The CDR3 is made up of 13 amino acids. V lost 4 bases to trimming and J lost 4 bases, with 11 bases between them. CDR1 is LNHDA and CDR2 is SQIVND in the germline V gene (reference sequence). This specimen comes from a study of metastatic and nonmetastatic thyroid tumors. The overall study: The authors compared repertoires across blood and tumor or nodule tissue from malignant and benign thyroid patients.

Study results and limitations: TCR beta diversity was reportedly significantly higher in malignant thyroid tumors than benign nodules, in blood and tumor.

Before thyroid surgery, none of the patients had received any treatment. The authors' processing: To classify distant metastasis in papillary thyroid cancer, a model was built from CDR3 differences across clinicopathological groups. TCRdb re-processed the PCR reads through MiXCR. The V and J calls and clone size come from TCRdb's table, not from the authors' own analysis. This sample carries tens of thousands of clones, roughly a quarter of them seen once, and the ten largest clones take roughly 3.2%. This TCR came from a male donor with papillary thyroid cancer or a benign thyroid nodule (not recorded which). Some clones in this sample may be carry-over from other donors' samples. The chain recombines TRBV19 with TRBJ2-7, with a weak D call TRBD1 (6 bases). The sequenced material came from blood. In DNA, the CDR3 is TGTGCCAGTAGTAGCCAGGGGAGATACGAGCAGTACTTC. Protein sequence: CASSSQGRYEQYF. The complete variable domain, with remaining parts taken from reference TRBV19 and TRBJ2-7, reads DGGITQSPKYLFRKEGQNVTLSCEQNLNHDAMYWYRQDPGQGLRLIYYSQIVNDFQKGDIAEGYSVSREKKESFPLTVTSAQKNPTAFYLCASSSQGRYEQYFGPGTRLTVT.